This T cell receptor beta chain appears in the sequencing data of a study of blood T cell repertoires in COVID-19. The wider study: Sample material is recorded as cDNA or gDNA derived from T cells, B-cell-depleted T cells, or PBMCs.

V dropped 6 bases and J dropped 0; count of bases not matched to a gene: 4. This CDR3 comprises 14 residues. Germline CDR1 reads MNHNY; CDR2 reads SVGAGI (reference sequence). The repertoire was sequenced with immunoSEQ multiplex PCR; TCRdb's copy has only in-frame clones and lacks some. The data contain over 200,000 clones, 85% to 90% of them singletons. Enrollees, about 18 to 89 years old, lived in about two dozen US areas. Sequences were obtained from PBMCs or T cells enriched from blood (not recorded which). This clonotype was sampled from a woman aged 25 to 39 with acute COVID-19. The chain is built from TRBV6-6 and TRBJ1-1, with TRBD1 matching 7 bases. The CDR3 reads CASRIGTVNTEAFF. For the CDR3, the DNA is TGTGCCAGCAGAATTGGGACAGTGAACACTGAAGCTTTCTTT.